Presented here are 13 T cell receptor beta chains from one specimen sequenced in a study of CD8 T cells in Susac syndrome. With random hexamers, reverse transcription was performed on roughly 0.5 to 1 ug of RNA. TCRdb analysed the immunoSEQ multiplex PCR reads with MiXCR anew, one entry per CDR3 protein. The sample lists more than 200,000 distinct CDR3 sequences, about 93% occurring once. Material for sequencing was CD8+ T cells from PBMCs. Receptors originate from a human donor with multiple sclerosis.

This chain links TRBV7-9 with TRBJ2-7, with 9 bases lining up with TRBD2. Germline V gene lookup returns CDR1 SEHNR and CDR2 FQNEAQ (reference sequence). CDR3 length: 17 residues. Unmatched junction bases numbered 20, after V lost 10 bases and J lost 4 bases. CDR3 DNA: TGTGCCACCCTTGAAATAGCGGGAGTCAAAAATGCATACGAGCAGTACTTC. Its translation is CATLEIAGVKNAYEQYF.

The chain couples TRBV4-1 to TRBJ2-1; no reliable D call. The V gene lost 0 bases and the J gene lost 0 bases, with 15 bases spanning the gap. CDR1 is MGHRA, CDR2 YSYEKL, per germline. CDR3 length: 18 residues. The CDR3 loop is CASSQDVGVGYSYNEQFF. Written as DNA, the CDR3 is TGCGCCAGCAGCCAAGATGTTGGGGTGGGTTACTCCTACAATGAGCAGTTCTTC.

CDR3 DNA sequence: TGTGCCTGGAGGTCAGGGGTGGGTATGTCAGATACGCAGTATTTT. This sequence encodes CAWRSGVGMSDTQYF. The chain links TRBV30 to TRBJ2-3, with D perhaps matching TRBD1 (6 bases). Per germline, CDR1 GTSNPN and CDR2 SVGIG (reference sequence). This CDR3 comprises 15 residues. Between the trimmed V and J ends, which lost 3 bases and 4 bases, there was a span of 17 bases.

This chain links TRBV16 with TRBJ1-4; TRBD1 matches 7 bases. Per germline, CDR1 KGHSY and CDR2 FQNENV. The CDR3 contains 16 residues. After removal of 2 bases from V and 6 bases from J, the junction contained 9 bases not matched to a gene. The CDR3 protein is CASSQTADRVDEKLFF. The CDR3 DNA reads as TGTGCCAGCAGCCAAACGGCTGACAGGGTTGATGAAAAACTGTTTTTT.

This chain joins TRBV13 and TRBJ2-5, with 7 positions matching TRBD1. The CDR3 runs to 14 residues. Germline V gene lookup returns CDR1 PRHDT and CDR2 FYEKMQ (reference sequence). Unmatched junction bases numbered 5, after V lost 5 bases and J lost 2 bases. For the CDR3, the DNA is TGTGCCAGCAGCACCGGACAGGCACAAGAGACCCAGTACTTC. Its translation: CASSTGQAQETQYF.

This chain joins TRBV30 and TRBJ2-1; 10 bases are a match to TRBD2. Germline V gives CDR1 GTSNPN, CDR2 SVGIG (reference sequence). This CDR3 spans 15 amino acids. Losses at the gene ends were 4 bases for V and 6 bases for J; bases not matched to a gene: 9. This CDR3 is CAWTHLAGVFNEQFF. The CDR3, as DNA: TGTGCCTGGACGCACCTAGCGGGAGTATTCAATGAGCAGTTCTTC.

The genes are TRBV30 and TRBJ2-1; TRBD2 might be the D (6 bases). CDR3 size: 15 residues. The V end lost 0 bases, the J end lost 3 bases, and 12 bases lay between the germline ends. Germline V gene data show CDR1 as GTSNPN and CDR2 as SVGIG (reference sequence). This chain's CDR3 is CAWSVSRGIYNEQFF. The CDR3, as DNA: TGTGCCTGGAGTGTAAGTCGGGGGATCTACAATGAGCAGTTCTTC.

V and J are TRBV5-1 and TRBJ2-7; no clear D gene. V shed 1 base and J shed 2 bases, with 16 bases lying between them. This CDR3 comprises 16 residues. Germline CDR1 reads SGHRS; CDR2 reads YFSETQ. The DNA of the CDR3 is TGCGCCAGCAGCTTGTGGGGATCAGACCCTACCTACGAGCAGTACTTC. The encoded protein is CASSLWGSDPTYEQYF.

The CDR3 DNA reads TGCAGTGCTAGAAGGGTTCGGTCCCTCAATGAGCAGTTCTTC. Translated, it gives CSARRVRSLNEQFF. The chain links TRBV20-1 to TRBJ2-1; D remains ambiguous. Germline V gene lookup returns CDR1 DFQATT and CDR2 SNEGSKA (reference sequence). Trimming took off 2 bases at V and 6 bases at J, with 14 bases between the two ends. The CDR3 is 14 amino acids.

The CDR3 sequence: CASSPRQGPNTGELFF. CDR3 sequence (DNA): TGCGCCAGCAGCCCCCGACAGGGACCAAACACCGGGGAGCTGTTTTTT. This rearrangement joins TRBV4-1 to TRBJ2-2; 7 bases are a match to TRBD1. The germline CDR1 and CDR2 sequences are MGHRA and YSYEKL. V dropped 4 bases and J dropped 2; count of bases not matched to a gene: 7. This CDR3 has 16 residues.

The chain carries TRBV13 and TRBJ1-5; D not resolved. Germline-derived CDR1 and CDR2 are PRHDT and FYEKMQ (reference sequence). V was shortened by 2 bases and J by 5 bases, with 7 bases between the two germline ends. The CDR3 totals 13 residues. The CDR3 protein is CASSLSGHQPQHF. The DNA for the CDR3 is TGTGCCAGCAGCTTAAGCGGACATCAGCCCCAGCATTTT.

This chain links TRBV9 with TRBJ2-3; TRBD1 matches 8 bases. Germline CDR1 is SGDLS and CDR2 is YYNGEE. With V trimmed by 4 bases and J by 3 bases, 4 bases remained unmatched. The CDR3 sequence is 14 residues long. The CDR3 region is CASSSDRGTDTQYF. CDR3 nucleotide sequence: TGTGCCAGCAGCTCCGACAGGGGTACAGATACGCAGTATTTT.

The J gene is TRBJ1-1, the V gene TRBV29-1, with D hard to call. Germline V gene lookup returns CDR1 SQVTM and CDR2 ANQGSEA. This CDR3 is 12 amino acids long. The V end was cut by 5 bases, the J end by 0 bases, with 7 bases between. CDR3 amino acids: CSVYQLNTEAFF. The CDR3 DNA follows: TGCAGCGTTTACCAGTTGAACACTGAAGCTTTCTTT.